This entry lists 2 T cell receptor beta chains sequenced from one sample in a study of T cells in Graves' hyperthyroidism and ophthalmopathy. RNA transcripts provided the source from which TCR beta CDR3 regions were amplified. HTBI primers drove first-round RT-PCR of the TCR CDR3. MiXCR was run by TCRdb on the multiplex PCR reads, yielding one entry per CDR3 protein. The table shows 540,000 or so distinct CDR3 sequences, with less than 20% occurring only once. The sequencing sample was made of blood. The origin of the receptors is a woman between 25 and 40 years old with Graves' hyperthyroidism.

In its sample, this clonotype was seen many times. The genes are TRBV29-1 and TRBJ2-1; D might be TRBD1 or TRBD2, each matching 5 bases. V gave up 8 bases and J gave up 5 bases, with 13 bases separating them. CDR3 length: 12 amino acids. Germline CDR1 is SQVTM and CDR2 is ANQGSEA. For the CDR3, the DNA is TGCAGCTCCGGGACCCAGAACAATGAGCAGTTCTTC. Translation gives CSSGTQNNEQFF.

This clonotype was found many times. The rearrangement uses TRBV4-1 and TRBJ1-2; 8 bases are shared with TRBD1. CDR3 size: 14 residues. The germline gives CDR1 MGHRA, CDR2 YSYEKL. V dropped 6 bases and J dropped 8; count of bases not matched to a gene: 11. CDR3 sequence (DNA): TGCGCCAGCAGGAAATCCCAGGGGGCGGAAGGCTACACCTTC. This gives the protein CASRKSQGAEGYTF.